This TCR beta chain was identified during a study of T cell responses to AZD1222 COVID-19 vaccine. CDR1 is DFQATT and CDR2 is SNEGSKA in the germline V gene (reference sequence). Trimming removed 3 bases from V and 0 bases from J; junction bases left unmatched: 6. This CDR3 comprises 18 residues. With regard to this clone: The antigen is undetermined.

Notes on the study in general: Only five or six people who got AZD1222 tested seropositive at baseline. Vaccine-associated CD4 TCRs spanned spike, dominant at 160-218 and 743-854.

Method: immunoSEQ multiplex PCR; TCRdb's copy keeps in-frame clones and lacks some. Of more than 95,000 clones listed, approximately 86% are singletons. The chain recombines TRBV20-1 with TRBJ2-1; TRBD2 matches at 15 bases. The TCR comes from an adult who received the MenACWY meningococcal vaccine as a control. The source material was peripheral blood, sampled 28 days after the second dose of the MenACWY control vaccine. The CDR3 here is CSASGLAGGLSSYNEQFF. The CDR3 DNA sequence: TGCAGTGCTAGTGGACTAGCGGGGGGGCTGAGCTCCTACAATGAGCAGTTCTTC.